This T cell receptor beta chain was identified in a study of T cell changes during pregnancy in multiple sclerosis. Sequencing used immunoSEQ multiplex PCR; TCRdb keeps in-frame clones, though not all of them. The sample holds about 94,000 clones, roughly 93% seen once. Germline V lookup: CDR1 SGHTA, CDR2 FQGNSA. This CDR3 region has 15 residues. The V and J ends lost 1 base and 7 bases, in that order; junction bases with no gene match: 0. Sample: peripheral blood, taken in the third trimester of pregnancy. The rearrangement joins TRBV7-2 to TRBJ2-1; the match to TRBD2 covers 14 bases. The receptor's source is a female donor with multiple sclerosis, enrolled in a pregnancy study. CDR3 DNA: TGTGCCAGCAGCTTAGGACTAGCGGGAGGGAATGAGCAGTTCTTC. It yields the protein CASSLGLAGGNEQFF.